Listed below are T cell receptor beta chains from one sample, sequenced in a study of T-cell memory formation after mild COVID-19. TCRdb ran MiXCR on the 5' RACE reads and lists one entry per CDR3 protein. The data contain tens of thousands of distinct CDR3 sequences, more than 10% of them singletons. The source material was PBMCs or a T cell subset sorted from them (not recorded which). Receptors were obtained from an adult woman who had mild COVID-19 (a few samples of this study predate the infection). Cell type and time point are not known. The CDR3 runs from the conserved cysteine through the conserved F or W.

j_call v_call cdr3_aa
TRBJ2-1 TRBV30 CAWSLAGPSYNEQFF
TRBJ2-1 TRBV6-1 CASSGWGQSRNEQFF
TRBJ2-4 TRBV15 CATSTRPGNIQYF
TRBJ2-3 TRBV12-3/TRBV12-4 CASCPGGYTDTQYF
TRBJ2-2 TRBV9 CASSVGNAPGELFF
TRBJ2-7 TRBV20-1 CSARSVGGGYEQYF
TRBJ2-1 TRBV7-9 CASSGLDIEQFF
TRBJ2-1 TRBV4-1 CASSQESLDEQFF
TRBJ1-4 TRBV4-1 CASSQNRGPTNEKLFF
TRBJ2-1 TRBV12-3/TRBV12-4 CASSLADYNEQFF
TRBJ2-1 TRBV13 CASSLRGGNEQFF
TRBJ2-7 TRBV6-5 CASSSGAPREQYF
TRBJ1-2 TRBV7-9 CASSGRGGWIGGYTF
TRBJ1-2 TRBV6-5 CASSFGQGYGYTF
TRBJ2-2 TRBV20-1 CSARDLGQGDTGELFF
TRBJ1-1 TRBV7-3 CASSLTDWTEAFF
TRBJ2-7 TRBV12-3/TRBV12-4 CASSFLPPQGYEQYF
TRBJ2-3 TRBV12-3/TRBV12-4 CASSFSGRTDTQYF
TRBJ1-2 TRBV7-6 CASRWETRYTF
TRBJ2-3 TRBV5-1 CASSLGSGARGSTDTQYF
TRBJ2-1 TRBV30 CAWDAGLYNEQFF
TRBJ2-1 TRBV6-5 CASSYSTASTGLNEQFF
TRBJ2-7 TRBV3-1 CASSPTGPGQDHEQYF
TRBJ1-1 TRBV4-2 CASSQVGTRVFGNTEAFF
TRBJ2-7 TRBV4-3 CASSPTSYSEQYF
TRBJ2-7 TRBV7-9 CASSGAHSYEQYF
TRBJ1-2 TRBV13 CASSYWGADYGYTF
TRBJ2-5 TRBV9 CASSPGGALVETQYF
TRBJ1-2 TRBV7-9 CASSHESGQGNYGYTF
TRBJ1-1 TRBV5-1 CASSFTRERNTEAFF
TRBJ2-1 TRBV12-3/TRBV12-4 CASSPDRTNEQFF
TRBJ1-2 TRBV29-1 CSVAGDTF
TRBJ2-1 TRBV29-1 CSVGGNSNDEQFF
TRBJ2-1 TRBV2 CASMLTSGTLNEQFF
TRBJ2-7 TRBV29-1 CSVEEGGSYEQYF
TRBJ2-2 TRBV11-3 CASSLDHGELFF
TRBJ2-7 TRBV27 CASSLSGGPGDEQYF
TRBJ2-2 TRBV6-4 CASSELAGGHGTGELFF
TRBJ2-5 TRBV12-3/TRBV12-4 CASSYREAQYF
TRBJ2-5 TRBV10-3 CAISEYTGRVETQYF
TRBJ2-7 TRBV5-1 CASRRVGAYEQYF
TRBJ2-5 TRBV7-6 CASSLARETQYF
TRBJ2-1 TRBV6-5 CASSYYRTGPYNEQFF
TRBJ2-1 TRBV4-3 CASSQEYLAGYEQFF
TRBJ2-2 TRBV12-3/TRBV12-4 CASSFPSTSGNGKGELFF
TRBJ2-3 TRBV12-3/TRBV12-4 CASSTLPTDTQYF
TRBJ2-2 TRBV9 CASSGAPANRPGELFF
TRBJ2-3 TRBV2 CASSDGIDTQYF